A selection of T cell receptor beta chains follows, all from one sample in a study of regulatory T cells in long-lasting Graves disease. Via MiXCR, TCRdb re-called the multiplex PCR reads, giving one row per CDR3 protein. The sample carries 350,000 to 450,000 distinct CDR3 sequences, roughly 23% recorded once. The source material was peripheral blood mononuclear cells (PBMCs), sampled when the disease was refractory, from a patient treated with antithyroid drugs. The receptors come from a woman aged 40 to 50 with Graves disease. Each CDR3 is given with its conserved first and last residue. D genes are given only for firm matches. Clone sizes are given selectively: once, few, many, or a class where the clone is expanded.

clone_size: NA
j_call: TRBJ2-1
v_call: TRBV7-2
d_call: TRBD2
cdr3_aa: CASSQDLGAGGPQGNEQFF
cdr3_nt: TGCGCCAGCAGCCAAGATCTTGGAGCGGGAGGGCCCCAGGGAAATGAGCAGTTCTTC

clone_size: few
j_call: TRBJ2-7
v_call: TRBV6-4
d_call: TRBD1
cdr3_aa: CASSDGTGLGYEQYF
cdr3_nt: TGTGCCAGCAGTGACGGGACAGGGTTAGGGTACGAGCAGTACTTC

clone_size: NA
j_call: TRBJ2-1
v_call: TRBV27
d_call: TRBD2
cdr3_aa: CASSALAGYVYEQFF
cdr3_nt: TGTGCCAGCAGCGCTCTAGCGGGATATGTTTATGAGCAGTTCTTC

clone_size: NA
j_call: TRBJ2-7
v_call: TRBV29-1
d_call: TRBD1
cdr3_aa: CSVQQGAGEQYF
cdr3_nt: TGCAGCGTTCAACAGGGGGCAGGGGAGCAGTACTTC

clone_size: many
j_call: TRBJ2-5
v_call: TRBV11-2
d_call: NA
cdr3_aa: CASSLDRASWGETQYF
cdr3_nt: TGTGCCAGCAGCTTAGATCGTGCTAGCTGGGGGGAGACCCAGTACTTC

clone_size: few
j_call: TRBJ1-3
v_call: TRBV24-1
d_call: NA
cdr3_aa: CATSDFYSSTSGNTIYF
cdr3_nt: TGTGCCACCAGTGATTTCTACAGCTCGACCTCTGGGAACACCATATATTTT

clone_size: many
j_call: TRBJ2-3
v_call: TRBV11-2
d_call: TRBD2
cdr3_aa: CASAGLAGPATQYF
cdr3_nt: TGTGCCAGCGCAGGGCTAGCGGGACCTGCTACGCAGTATTTT

clone_size: few
j_call: TRBJ1-5
v_call: TRBV20-1
d_call: NA
cdr3_aa: CSARVGGQGPQHF
cdr3_nt: TGCAGTGCTAGAGTTGGGGGTCAGGGGCCCCAGCATTTT

clone_size: NA
j_call: TRBJ2-7
v_call: TRBV28
d_call: TRBD2
cdr3_aa: CARRSPSGISYGQYF
cdr3_nt: TGTGCCCGCAGATCACCTAGCGGGATCTCCTACGGGCAGTACTTC

clone_size: many
j_call: TRBJ1-1
v_call: TRBV28
d_call: NA
cdr3_aa: CASSLNRAEAFF
cdr3_nt: TGTGCCAGCAGTTTAAACAGAGCTGAAGCTTTCTTT

clone_size: NA
j_call: TRBJ2-7
v_call: TRBV20-1
d_call: NA
cdr3_aa: CSAYKKDGYEQYF
cdr3_nt: TGCAGTGCTTACAAGAAGGACGGCTACGAGCAGTACTTC

clone_size: many
j_call: TRBJ2-7
v_call: TRBV28
d_call: NA
cdr3_aa: CASRTTGSKEQYF
cdr3_nt: TGTGCCAGCAGAACCACAGGGAGTAAAGAGCAGTACTTC

clone_size: NA
j_call: TRBJ1-1
v_call: TRBV20-1
d_call: NA
cdr3_aa: CSARHSQNTEAFF
cdr3_nt: TGCAGTGCTCGGCACAGCCAGAACACTGAAGCTTTCTTT

clone_size: many
j_call: TRBJ2-7
v_call: TRBV28
d_call: NA
cdr3_aa: CASSSSQGLTNEQYF
cdr3_nt: TGTGCCAGCAGCTCATCGCAGGGTTTGACGAACGAGCAGTACTTC

clone_size: NA
j_call: TRBJ2-7
v_call: TRBV19
d_call: NA
cdr3_aa: CASSLARGPSGYEQYF
cdr3_nt: TGTGCCAGTAGTCTGGCGCGGGGGCCTAGCGGCTACGAGCAGTACTTC

clone_size: few
j_call: TRBJ2-7
v_call: TRBV29-1
d_call: NA
cdr3_aa: CSAAQVTNEQYF
cdr3_nt: TGCAGCGCCGCACAGGTAACCAACGAGCAGTACTTC

clone_size: NA
j_call: TRBJ2-7
v_call: TRBV20-1
d_call: TRBD1
cdr3_aa: CSADRDGGYEQYF
cdr3_nt: TGCAGTGCTGACAGGGATGGCGGCTACGAGCAGTACTTC

clone_size: NA
j_call: TRBJ1-1
v_call: TRBV4-1
d_call: NA
cdr3_aa: CASSQPGHNTEAFF
cdr3_nt: TGCGCCAGCAGCCAACCGGGACATAACACTGAAGCTTTCTTT

clone_size: few
j_call: TRBJ2-1
v_call: TRBV2
d_call: NA
cdr3_aa: CASNPRGVNEQFF
cdr3_nt: TGTGCCAGCAACCCGAGGGGTGTGAATGAGCAGTTCTTC

clone_size: many
j_call: TRBJ1-5
v_call: TRBV28
d_call: NA
cdr3_aa: CASIPPGYSNQPQHF
cdr3_nt: TGTGCCAGCATCCCTCCGGGGTATAGCAATCAGCCCCAGCATTTT

clone_size: NA
j_call: TRBJ2-5
v_call: TRBV15
d_call: NA
cdr3_aa: CATSRDNRVETQYF
cdr3_nt: TGTGCCACCAGCAGAGATAACAGGGTGGAGACCCAGTACTTC

clone_size: few
j_call: TRBJ1-2
v_call: TRBV3-1
d_call: NA
cdr3_aa: CASSQREGVWYYGYTF
cdr3_nt: TGTGCCAGCAGCCAAAGAGAGGGGGTGTGGTACTATGGCTACACCTTC

clone_size: many
j_call: TRBJ2-5
v_call: TRBV28
d_call: NA
cdr3_aa: CASSTGGTETQYF
cdr3_nt: TGTGCCAGCAGTACCGGAGGAACGGAGACCCAGTACTTC

clone_size: many
j_call: TRBJ2-5
v_call: TRBV6-9
d_call: TRBD2
cdr3_aa: CASSYGLALETQYF
cdr3_nt: TGTGCCAGCAGTTATGGACTAGCGTTAGAGACCCAGTACTTC

clone_size: many
j_call: TRBJ1-1
v_call: TRBV28
d_call: NA
cdr3_aa: CASSLDSPATEAFF
cdr3_nt: TGTGCCAGCAGTCTCGACAGCCCCGCCACTGAAGCTTTCTTT

clone_size: many
j_call: TRBJ1-5
v_call: TRBV6-1
d_call: TRBD1
cdr3_aa: CASSEGTGFQPQHF
cdr3_nt: TGTGCCAGCAGTGAAGGGACAGGGTTTCAGCCCCAGCATTTT

clone_size: many
j_call: TRBJ1-2
v_call: TRBV11-2
d_call: NA
cdr3_aa: CASSLGSGPNTF
cdr3_nt: TGTGCCAGCAGCTTAGGCTCCGGTCCGAACACCTTC

clone_size: many
j_call: TRBJ1-1
v_call: TRBV7-9
d_call: NA
cdr3_aa: CASSLGPGNTEAFF
cdr3_nt: TGTGCCAGCAGCTTAGGGCCGGGGAACACTGAAGCTTTCTTT

clone_size: few
j_call: TRBJ2-7
v_call: TRBV19
d_call: NA
cdr3_aa: CASTIAVLGGYEQYF
cdr3_nt: TGTGCCAGTACCATCGCGGTCCTAGGGGGCTACGAGCAGTACTTC

clone_size: once
j_call: TRBJ1-5
v_call: TRBV7-9
d_call: NA
cdr3_aa: CASSLGARGSNQPQHF
cdr3_nt: TGTGCCAGCAGCTTAGGAGCCAGGGGTAGCAATCAGCCCCAGCATTTT

clone_size: many
j_call: TRBJ2-7
v_call: TRBV14
d_call: NA
cdr3_aa: CASSQGTIHEQYF
cdr3_nt: TGTGCCAGCAGCCAAGGGACTATCCACGAGCAGTACTTC

clone_size: NA
j_call: TRBJ2-7
v_call: TRBV5-1
d_call: NA
cdr3_aa: CASSLWAGMYEQYF
cdr3_nt: TGCGCCAGCAGCTTATGGGCTGGGATGTACGAGCAGTACTTC

clone_size: many
j_call: TRBJ2-4
v_call: TRBV6-1
d_call: TRBD2
cdr3_aa: CASSPGLAGGNIQYF
cdr3_nt: TGTGCCAGCAGCCCGGGACTAGCGGGAGGCAACATTCAGTACTTC

clone_size: few
j_call: TRBJ2-2
v_call: TRBV7-9
d_call: TRBD2
cdr3_aa: CASSLVAREGMGPNTGELFF
cdr3_nt: TGTGCCAGCAGCTTAGTCGCTCGGGAGGGCATGGGTCCGAACACCGGGGAGCTGTTTTTT

clone_size: few
j_call: TRBJ1-6
v_call: TRBV7-2
d_call: TRBD1
cdr3_aa: CASSSEGQISSYNSPLHF
cdr3_nt: TGTGCCAGCAGCTCCGAGGGACAGATTAGCTCCTATAATTCACCCCTCCACTTT

clone_size: NA
j_call: TRBJ2-7
v_call: TRBV28
d_call: TRBD1
cdr3_aa: CASSLPGQGDYEQYF
cdr3_nt: TGTGCCAGCAGCTTGCCGGGACAGGGGGATTACGAGCAGTACTTC

clone_size: many
j_call: TRBJ1-1
v_call: TRBV10-3
d_call: NA
cdr3_aa: CAISDLGDLRDTEAFF
cdr3_nt: TGTGCCATCAGTGACCTAGGCGACCTGAGGGACACTGAAGCTTTCTTT

clone_size: many
j_call: TRBJ1-1
v_call: TRBV28
d_call: TRBD1
cdr3_aa: CASITTGRRERAFF
cdr3_nt: TGTGCCAGCATCACGACAGGGAGAAGGGAACGAGCTTTCTTT

clone_size: many
j_call: TRBJ2-3
v_call: TRBV28
d_call: TRBD2
cdr3_aa: CASNFLGLGLAGGAGGTQYF
cdr3_nt: TGTGCCAGCAACTTTTTAGGGCTCGGGCTAGCGGGAGGGGCAGGAGGGACGCAGTATTTT

clone_size: many
j_call: TRBJ2-7
v_call: TRBV6-5
d_call: TRBD2
cdr3_aa: CASSSGLAVEQYF
cdr3_nt: TGTGCCAGCAGTTCGGGACTAGCGGTCGAGCAGTACTTC

clone_size: NA
j_call: TRBJ2-7
v_call: TRBV15
d_call: NA
cdr3_aa: CATSRQGNPSEQYF
cdr3_nt: TGTGCCACCAGCAGACAGGGGAACCCTAGCGAGCAGTACTTC

clone_size: NA
j_call: TRBJ1-2
v_call: TRBV9
d_call: NA
cdr3_aa: CASSGAWGASNYGYTF
cdr3_nt: TGTGCCAGCAGCGGCGCGTGGGGGGCCTCTAACTATGGCTACACCTTC

clone_size: many
j_call: TRBJ1-2
v_call: TRBV28
d_call: NA
cdr3_aa: CASSVAAYGYTF
cdr3_nt: TGTGCCAGCTCGGTCGCAGCCTATGGCTACACCTTC

clone_size: many
j_call: TRBJ1-1
v_call: TRBV20-1
d_call: NA
cdr3_aa: CSAPGPMNTEAFF
cdr3_nt: TGCAGTGCCCCCGGGCCCATGAACACTGAAGCTTTCTTT